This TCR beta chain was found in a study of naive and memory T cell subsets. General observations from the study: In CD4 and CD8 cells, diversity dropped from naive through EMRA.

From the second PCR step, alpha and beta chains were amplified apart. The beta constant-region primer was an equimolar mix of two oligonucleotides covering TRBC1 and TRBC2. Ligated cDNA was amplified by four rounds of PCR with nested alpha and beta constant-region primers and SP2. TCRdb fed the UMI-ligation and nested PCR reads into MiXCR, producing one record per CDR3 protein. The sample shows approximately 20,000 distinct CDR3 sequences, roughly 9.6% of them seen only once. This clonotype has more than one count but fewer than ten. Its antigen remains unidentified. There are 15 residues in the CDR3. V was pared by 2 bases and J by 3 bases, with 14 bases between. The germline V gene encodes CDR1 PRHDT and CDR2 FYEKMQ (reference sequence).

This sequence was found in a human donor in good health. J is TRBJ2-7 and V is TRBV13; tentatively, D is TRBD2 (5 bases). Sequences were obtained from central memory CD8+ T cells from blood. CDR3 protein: CASSLSGRSLYEQYF. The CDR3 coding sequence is TGTGCCAGCAGCTTAAGCGGACGGTCCCTCTACGAGCAGTACTTC. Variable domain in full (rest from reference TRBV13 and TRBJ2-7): AAGVIQSPRHLIKEKRETATLKCYPIPRHDTVYWYQQGPGQDPQFLISFYEKMQSDKGSIPDRFSAQQFSDYHSELNMSSLELGDSALYFCASSLSGRSLYEQYFGPGTRLTVT.